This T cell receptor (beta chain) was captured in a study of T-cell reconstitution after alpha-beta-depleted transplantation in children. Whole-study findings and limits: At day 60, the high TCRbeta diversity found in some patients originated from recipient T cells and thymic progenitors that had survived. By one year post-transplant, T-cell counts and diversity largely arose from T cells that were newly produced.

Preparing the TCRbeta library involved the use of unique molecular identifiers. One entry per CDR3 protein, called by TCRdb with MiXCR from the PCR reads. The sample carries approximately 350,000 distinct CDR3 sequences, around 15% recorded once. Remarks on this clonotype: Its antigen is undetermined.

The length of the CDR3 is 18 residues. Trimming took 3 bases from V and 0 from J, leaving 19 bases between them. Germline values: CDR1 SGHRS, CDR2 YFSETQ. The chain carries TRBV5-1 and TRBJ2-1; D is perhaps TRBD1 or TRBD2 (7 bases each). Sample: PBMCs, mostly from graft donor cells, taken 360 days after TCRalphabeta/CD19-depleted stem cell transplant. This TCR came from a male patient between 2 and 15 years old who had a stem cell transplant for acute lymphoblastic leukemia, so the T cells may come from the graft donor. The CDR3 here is CASSYRQGGISSYNEQFF. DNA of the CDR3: TGCGCCAGCAGCTACAGACAGGGAGGGATCAGCTCCTACAATGAGCAGTTCTTC.